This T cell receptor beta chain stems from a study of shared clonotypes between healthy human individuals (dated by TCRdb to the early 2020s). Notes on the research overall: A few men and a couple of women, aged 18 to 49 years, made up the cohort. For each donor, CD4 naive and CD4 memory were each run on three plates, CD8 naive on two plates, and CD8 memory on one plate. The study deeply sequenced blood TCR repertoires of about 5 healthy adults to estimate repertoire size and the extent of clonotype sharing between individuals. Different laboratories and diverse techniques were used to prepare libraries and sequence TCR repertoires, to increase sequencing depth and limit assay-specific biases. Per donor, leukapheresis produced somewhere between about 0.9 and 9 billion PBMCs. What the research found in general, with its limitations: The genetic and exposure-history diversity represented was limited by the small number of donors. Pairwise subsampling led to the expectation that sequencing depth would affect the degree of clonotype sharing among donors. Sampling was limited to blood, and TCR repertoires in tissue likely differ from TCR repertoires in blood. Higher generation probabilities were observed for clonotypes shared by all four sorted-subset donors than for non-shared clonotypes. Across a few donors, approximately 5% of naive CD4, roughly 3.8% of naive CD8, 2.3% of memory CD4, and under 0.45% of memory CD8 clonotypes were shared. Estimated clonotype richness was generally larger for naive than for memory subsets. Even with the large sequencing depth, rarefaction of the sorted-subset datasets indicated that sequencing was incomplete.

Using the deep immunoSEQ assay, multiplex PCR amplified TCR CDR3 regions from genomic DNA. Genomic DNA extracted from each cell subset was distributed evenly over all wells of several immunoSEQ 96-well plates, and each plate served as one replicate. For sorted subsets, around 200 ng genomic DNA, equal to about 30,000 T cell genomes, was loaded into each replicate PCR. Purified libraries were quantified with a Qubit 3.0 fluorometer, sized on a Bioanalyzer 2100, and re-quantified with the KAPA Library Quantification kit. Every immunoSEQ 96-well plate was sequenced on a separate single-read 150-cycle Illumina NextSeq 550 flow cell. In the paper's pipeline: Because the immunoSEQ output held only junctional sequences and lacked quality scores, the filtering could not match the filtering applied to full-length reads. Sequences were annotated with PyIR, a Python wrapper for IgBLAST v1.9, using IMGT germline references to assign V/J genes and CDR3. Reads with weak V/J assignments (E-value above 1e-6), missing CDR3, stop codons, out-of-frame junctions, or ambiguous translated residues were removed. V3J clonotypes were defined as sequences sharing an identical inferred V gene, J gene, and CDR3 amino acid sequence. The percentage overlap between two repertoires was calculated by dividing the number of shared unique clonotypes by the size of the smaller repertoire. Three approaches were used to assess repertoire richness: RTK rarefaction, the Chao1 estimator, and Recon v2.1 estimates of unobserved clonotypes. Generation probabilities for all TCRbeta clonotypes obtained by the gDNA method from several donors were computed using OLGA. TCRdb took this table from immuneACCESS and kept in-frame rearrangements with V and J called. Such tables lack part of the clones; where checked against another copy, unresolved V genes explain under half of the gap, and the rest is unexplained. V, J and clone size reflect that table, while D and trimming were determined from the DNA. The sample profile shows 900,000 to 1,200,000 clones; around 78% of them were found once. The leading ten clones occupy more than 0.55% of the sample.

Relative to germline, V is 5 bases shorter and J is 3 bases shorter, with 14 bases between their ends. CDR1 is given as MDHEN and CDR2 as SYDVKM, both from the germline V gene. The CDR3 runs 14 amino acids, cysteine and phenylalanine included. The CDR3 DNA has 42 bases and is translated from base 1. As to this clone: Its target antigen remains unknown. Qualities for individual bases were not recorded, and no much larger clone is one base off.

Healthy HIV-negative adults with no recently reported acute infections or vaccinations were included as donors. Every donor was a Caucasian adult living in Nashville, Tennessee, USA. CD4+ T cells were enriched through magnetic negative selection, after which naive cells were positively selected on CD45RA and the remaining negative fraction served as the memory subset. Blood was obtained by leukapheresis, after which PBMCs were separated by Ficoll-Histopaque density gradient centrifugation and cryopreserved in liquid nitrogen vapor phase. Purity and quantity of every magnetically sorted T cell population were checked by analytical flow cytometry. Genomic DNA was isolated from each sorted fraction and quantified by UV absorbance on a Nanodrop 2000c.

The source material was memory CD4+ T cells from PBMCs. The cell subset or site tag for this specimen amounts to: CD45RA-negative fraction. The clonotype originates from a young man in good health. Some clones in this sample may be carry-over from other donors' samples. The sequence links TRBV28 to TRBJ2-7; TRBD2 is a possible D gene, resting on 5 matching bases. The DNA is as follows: TGTGCCAGCAGTGGGCTAGCAGCCCTCTACGAGCAGTACTTC. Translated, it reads CASSGLAALYEQYF.